This is a list of T cell receptor beta chains from one sample in a study of shared clonotypes between healthy human individuals. Some clones are missing from TCRdb's copy, which holds only in-frame ones; the method was immunoSEQ multiplex PCR. The table lists approximately 2.3 million clones, approximately 95% of them singletons, with 0.35% to 0.5% in the top ten. The sequencing input was naive CD4+ T cells from PBMCs. The receptor set was obtained from a man aged 18 to 35 in good health. Some clones in this sample may be carry-over from other donors' samples. Both conserved end residues are part of each CDR3. The D gene is left open where the match is weak. Not all rows give a size; the values are once, few, many and, for expanded clones, a class.

CDR3 length: 14; D gene: .; clone size: .; V gene: TRBV4-3; J gene: TRBJ2-3; CDR3 DNA: TGCGCCAGCAGCCCGACCCCCCGAGGAGATACGCAGTATTTT; CDR3 protein: CASSPTPRGDTQYF
CDR3 length: 14; D gene: TRBD2; clone size: once; V gene: TRBV2; J gene: TRBJ2-5; CDR3 DNA: TGTGCCAGCAGTGAACTTCTTGGCGCTAGCGGGAAGTACTTC; CDR3 protein: CASSELLGASGKYF
CDR3 length: 14; D gene: TRBD2; clone size: .; V gene: TRBV6-5; J gene: TRBJ2-5; CDR3 DNA: TGTGCCAGCAGCCGACTAGCGGGAGTAGAGACCCAGTACTTC; CDR3 protein: CASSRLAGVETQYF
CDR3 length: 14; D gene: TRBD1; clone size: .; V gene: TRBV28; J gene: TRBJ1-1; CDR3 DNA: TGTGCCAGCAGGCGACAGGGGATGAACACTGAAGCTTTCTTT; CDR3 protein: CASRRQGMNTEAFF
CDR3 length: 13; D gene: .; clone size: .; V gene: TRBV5-4; J gene: TRBJ1-5; CDR3 DNA: TGTGCCAGCAGCTTGGCGCCAAATCAGCCCCAGCATTTT; CDR3 protein: CASSLAPNQPQHF
CDR3 length: 13; D gene: .; clone size: .; V gene: TRBV9; J gene: TRBJ2-3; CDR3 DNA: TGTGCCAGCAGCGCGAGAGAGGGATCTGCGCAGTATTTT; CDR3 protein: CASSAREGSAQYF
CDR3 length: 21; D gene: .; clone size: .; V gene: TRBV18; J gene: TRBJ1-3; CDR3 DNA: TGTGCCAGCTCACCACGAAGTCCAGCAGGGACGTTATTCAGCTCTGGAAACACCATATATTTT; CDR3 protein: CASSPRSPAGTLFSSGNTIYF
CDR3 length: 13; D gene: .; clone size: .; V gene: TRBV28; J gene: TRBJ2-6; CDR3 DNA: TGTGCCAGCTTGCCATCTGGGGCCAACGTCCTGACTTTC; CDR3 protein: CASLPSGANVLTF
CDR3 length: 16; D gene: .; clone size: .; V gene: TRBV18; J gene: TRBJ1-1; CDR3 DNA: TGTGCCAGCTCACTCGAGATTCGGGGCGCGGGCACTGAAGCTTTCTTT; CDR3 protein: CASSLEIRGAGTEAFF
CDR3 length: 13; D gene: .; clone size: .; V gene: TRBV5-6; J gene: TRBJ1-2; CDR3 DNA: TGTGCCAGCAGCTTGGGTAGGTTCTATGGCTACACCTTC; CDR3 protein: CASSLGRFYGYTF
CDR3 length: 13; D gene: TRBD1; clone size: .; V gene: TRBV30; J gene: TRBJ2-3; CDR3 DNA: TGTGCCTCGGACAGGGGGTCTCCCGATACGCAGTATTTT; CDR3 protein: CASDRGSPDTQYF
CDR3 length: 14; D gene: TRBD1; clone size: .; V gene: TRBV10-3; J gene: TRBJ2-7; CDR3 DNA: TGTGCCATCAGCCCGACAGGGGGGAGGGACGAGCAGTACTTC; CDR3 protein: CAISPTGGRDEQYF
CDR3 length: 12; D gene: .; clone size: .; V gene: TRBV5-6; J gene: TRBJ2-5; CDR3 DNA: TGTGCCAGCGCACAGGGGGGGGAGACCCAGTACTTC; CDR3 protein: CASAQGGETQYF
CDR3 length: 14; D gene: TRBD1; clone size: .; V gene: TRBV5-5; J gene: TRBJ2-7; CDR3 DNA: TGTGCCAGCAGCTTGGTGGTTTCAGGGGGCGAGCAGTACTTC; CDR3 protein: CASSLVVSGGEQYF
CDR3 length: 13; D gene: .; clone size: .; V gene: TRBV18; J gene: TRBJ2-1; CDR3 DNA: TGTGCCAGCTCACCACCTATATGGGATGAGCAGTTCTTC; CDR3 protein: CASSPPIWDEQFF
CDR3 length: 15; D gene: TRBD1; clone size: .; V gene: TRBV28; J gene: TRBJ2-1; CDR3 DNA: TGTGCCAGCAGTCTAACAGGGGGCCCCTACAATGAGCAGTTCTTC; CDR3 protein: CASSLTGGPYNEQFF
CDR3 length: 16; D gene: TRBD1; clone size: .; V gene: TRBV28; J gene: TRBJ1-5; CDR3 DNA: TGTGCCAGCAGTTTGACCCCGGGACAGCTCAATCAGCCCCAGCATTTT; CDR3 protein: CASSLTPGQLNQPQHF
CDR3 length: 13; D gene: .; clone size: once; V gene: TRBV19; J gene: TRBJ2-2; CDR3 DNA: TGTGCCAGTAGTATTTTAATCCCCGGGGAGCTGTTTTTT; CDR3 protein: CASSILIPGELFF
CDR3 length: 16; D gene: TRBD2; clone size: .; V gene: TRBV28; J gene: TRBJ2-3; CDR3 DNA: TGTGCCAGCAGCCTAGGACTAGCGGGAAGAACAGATACGCAGTATTTT; CDR3 protein: CASSLGLAGRTDTQYF
CDR3 length: 15; D gene: .; clone size: .; V gene: TRBV5-1; J gene: TRBJ1-1; CDR3 DNA: TGCGCCAGCAGCTTGCCCACCGACAGGAACACTGAAGCTTTCTTT; CDR3 protein: CASSLPTDRNTEAFF